These 10 T cell receptor beta chains share one sample of origin, sequenced in a study of blood T cell repertoires in COVID-19. TCRdb's copy holds only in-frame clones and misses some; the assay was immunoSEQ multiplex PCR. The sample has about 220,000 clones; approximately 90% are singletons. Specimen: PBMCs or T cells enriched from blood (not recorded which). Receptor source: a young woman in a cohort exposed to, infected with or recovered from COVID-19 (not recorded which).

V is TRBV7-2 and J is TRBJ2-1, with TRBD2 identical over 8 bases. CDR1 SGHTA and CDR2 FQGNSA come from the germline V gene. The CDR3 extends over 16 amino acids. V dropped 1 base and J dropped 5; count of bases not matched to a gene: 7. CDR3 DNA sequence: TGTGCCAGCAGCTTAGACGTCGGGGGGGCCAACAATGAGCAGTTCTTC. Its protein is CASSLDVGGANNEQFF.

The chain links TRBV19 to TRBJ2-5, with D possibly TRBD1 on 6 matching bases. V was clipped by 5 bases and J by 7 bases, with 17 bases between them. This CDR3 region has 14 residues. The V gene's germline CDR1 is LNHDA and CDR2 SQIVND (reference sequence). CDR3 coding DNA: TGTGCCAGTAGTCTGGATCAGGGGTGGGGGACCCAGTACTTC. Protein: CASSLDQGWGTQYF. The full variable domain, its missing parts supplied by reference TRBV19 and TRBJ2-5, is DGGITQSPKYLFRKEGQNVTLSCEQNLNHDAMYWYRQDPGQGLRLIYYSQIVNDFQKGDIAEGYSVSREKKESFPLTVTSAQKNPTAFYLCASSLDQGWGTQYFGPGTRLLVL.

The J gene is TRBJ2-3, the V gene TRBV5-1, with TRBD2 matching over 10 bases. V lost 4 bases and J lost 4; bases outside the gene matches: 12. The CDR3 has 17 amino acids. Germline loops: CDR1 SGHRS, CDR2 YFSETQ. The CDR3 sequence: CASSLRGGTSVPDTQYF. The DNA for the CDR3 is TGCGCCAGCAGCCTGCGGGGCGGGACTAGCGTGCCAGATACGCAGTATTTT.

This chain links TRBV5-8 with TRBJ2-5; TRBD1 aligns across 7 bases. The CDR3 totals 13 residues. The junction had 6 bases not matched to a gene; V was cut back by 4 bases and J by 6 bases. The germline CDR1 and CDR2 sequences are SGHTS and YDEGEE. CDR3 loop: CASSIQGMKTQYF. In DNA form, the CDR3 reads TGTGCCAGCAGCATACAGGGGATGAAGACCCAGTACTTC.

The chain is built from TRBV24-1 and TRBJ2-2; the match to TRBD1 covers 10 bases. This CDR3 is built from 18 residues. The germline CDR1 and CDR2 sequences are KGHDR and SFDVKD. Trimming took 9 bases from V and 3 from J; bases not matched to a gene: 15. CDR3 in DNA: TGTGCCACCGGTCGGGGACAGGGGTTGGGGCTAGACACCGGGGAGCTGTTTTTT. It is translated as CATGRGQGLGLDTGELFF.

This chain joins TRBV12-3 or TRBV12-4 and TRBJ2-1, with a tentative D call TRBD2 (6 bases). The V end was cut by 5 bases, the J end by 8 bases, with 13 bases between. The CDR3 runs to 13 residues. CDR3 region: CASSGTGSDEQFF. The CDR3 DNA follows: TGTGCCAGCAGTGGGACTGGGTCGGATGAGCAGTTCTTC.

This sequence joins TRBV27 and TRBJ2-1, with D hard to call. Germline V gives CDR1 MNHEY, CDR2 SMNVEV (reference sequence). Trimming took 8 bases from V and 4 from J, leaving 9 bases between them. The CDR3 is 12 amino acids. CDR3 amino acids: CASVTSYNEQFF. DNA of the CDR3: TGTGCCAGCGTAACTTCTTACAATGAGCAGTTCTTC.

The rearrangement links TRBV5-1 to TRBJ1-6; D remains ambiguous. Germline V CDR1 and CDR2: SGHRS, YFSETQ. V lost 0 bases and J 8 bases, leaving 9 bases between the germline ends. The CDR3 sequence is 14 residues long. The CDR3 reads CASSLGQEDSPLHF. CDR3 nucleotides: TGCGCCAGCAGCTTGGGGCAGGAAGATTCACCCCTCCACTTT.

The chain has TRBV5-1 and TRBJ2-7, with 8 bases matching TRBD1. Germline-derived CDR1 and CDR2 are SGHRS and YFSETQ. J lost 2 bases, V lost 3 bases, and 10 bases had no gene match. This CDR3 is 16 amino acids long. The CDR3 sequence is CASSSQFGTGTYEQYF. DNA for the CDR3: TGCGCCAGCAGCTCCCAATTCGGGACAGGCACCTACGAGCAGTACTTC.

The chain couples TRBV5-8 to TRBJ2-2, with D perhaps TRBD1 (7 bases). The CDR3 covers 16 residues. Germline CDR1 and CDR2: SGHTS and YDEGEE. The germline V and J ends were trimmed by 4 bases and 7 bases, with 20 bases remaining between them. As DNA, the CDR3 is TGTGCCAGCAGCGGGGGGACAGACCCCACGGTCGGGGAGCTGTTTTTT. Its protein product is CASSGGTDPTVGELFF.